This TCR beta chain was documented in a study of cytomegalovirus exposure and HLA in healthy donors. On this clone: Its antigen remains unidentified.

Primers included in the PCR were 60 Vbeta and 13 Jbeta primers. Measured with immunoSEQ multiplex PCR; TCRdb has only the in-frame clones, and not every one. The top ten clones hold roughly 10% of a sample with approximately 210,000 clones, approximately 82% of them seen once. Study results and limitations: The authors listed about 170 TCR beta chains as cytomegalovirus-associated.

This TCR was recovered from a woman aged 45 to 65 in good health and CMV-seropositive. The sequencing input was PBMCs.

This CDR3 is CASSLYYEQYF. The DNA for the CDR3 is TGTGCCAGCAGCTTGTATTACGAGCAGTACTTC. The rearrangement uses TRBV5-6 and TRBJ2-7; no reliable D call. CDR1 is SGHDT, CDR2 YYEEEE, per germline. The CDR3 extends over 11 amino acids. V lost 1 base to trimming and J lost 4 bases, with 3 bases between them.